This T cell receptor beta chain was documented in a study of T-cell memory formation after mild COVID-19 (dated by TCRdb to the early 2020s). About the full investigation: Most TCR sequence clusters were specific to one of the two donors. T-cell clones expanding and contracting after mild COVID-19 in a couple of donors were tracked by longitudinal TCRalpha and TCRbeta repertoire sequencing. The cohort was made up of two young adult volunteers, one female and one male, who were previously healthy. On the study overall, not on this receptor specifically: Some responding clones were found in pre-infection memory, which suggests that pre-existing cross-reactive memory T cells took part in the SARS-CoV-2 response. Contracting CD4+ clones turned up mainly in the CM and EM memory subsets, whereas EMRA was where CD8+ clones were enriched. Clones contracting from day 15 to 85 had balanced CD4/CD8 phenotypes, while a second wave expanding from day 15 to 37 was biased towards CD4+. Only a couple of mild cases were covered by the study, and larger cohorts that include severe cases with pre-infection samples were considered necessary. Whether the second-wave clones peaking on day 37 were SARS-CoV-2 specific was not confirmed.

This clonotype appeared a few times. Its antigen is currently not known. No per-base quality is available; no much larger clone lies one base away. These reads were obtained on an Illumina NovaSeq 6000. TCRalpha and TCRbeta cDNA libraries were constructed by 5'RACE with constant-segment primers, with sample barcodes and unique molecular identifiers being introduced. RNA was extracted from every sample with Trizol reagent. The libraries were amplified in two PCR steps, and the second step added a second sample barcode and Illumina TruSeq adapters. The libraries were sequenced on an Illumina NovaSeq using 2 x 150 bp paired-end reads. The source study handled its data this way. The reads were demultiplexed and collapsed into UMI-guided consensus sequences using migec v1.2.7. Using mixcr v2.1.11, the UMI consensuses were aligned to TRA and TRB V and J templates and assembled into clonotypes. A clonotype was counted as expanded or contracted only if both edgeR and NoisET called the change significant, with noise models trained on biological replicates. For edgeR calls, the cutoffs were a false discovery rate-adjusted p below 0.01 and a log2 fold-change threshold of 1. As an exploratory analysis of dynamics, max-normalized trajectories of the 1000 most abundant clonotypes were examined by PCA with hierarchical clustering. The CD4 or CD8 phenotype of responding clones was assigned using the separately sequenced CD4+ and CD8+ repertoires. TCRdb redid the processing of the public reads, applying fastp at Q25 and MiXCR, and retained in-frame beta chains. When rows share a CDR3 protein, they turn into one entry using the most common DNA and genes. It is TCRdb's table, rather than the study itself, that gives the V and J calls and clone size. Across this sample there are under 200,000 distinct CDR3 sequences, with around 30% seen only once. The ten largest account for 9.5% to 15% of the sample.

The V end loses 1 base and the J end loses 4 bases, and a stretch of 7 bases separates them. Sequences SGHDN (CDR1) and FVKESK (CDR2) are obtained from the germline V gene. Reading from cysteine to phenylalanine, the CDR3 counts 13 amino acids. Only CDR3 DNA remains: 39 bases, in frame from the first base. Ficoll-Paque density gradient centrifugation was the method used to isolate PBMCs. This sequence was found in an adult woman who had mild COVID-19 (a few samples of this study predate the infection). The sample titles of this study are shuffled in the database, so cell type and time point are left out; the donor was told from shared clones. The sequencing sample was made of PBMCs or a T cell subset sorted from them (not recorded which). The chain is made from TRBV14 and TRBJ1-1, with the D segment identity uncertain. The CDR3 reads CASSQVLVTEAFF. The sequenced DNA: TGTGCCAGCAGCCAAGTTCTGGTCACTGAAGCTTTCTTT.